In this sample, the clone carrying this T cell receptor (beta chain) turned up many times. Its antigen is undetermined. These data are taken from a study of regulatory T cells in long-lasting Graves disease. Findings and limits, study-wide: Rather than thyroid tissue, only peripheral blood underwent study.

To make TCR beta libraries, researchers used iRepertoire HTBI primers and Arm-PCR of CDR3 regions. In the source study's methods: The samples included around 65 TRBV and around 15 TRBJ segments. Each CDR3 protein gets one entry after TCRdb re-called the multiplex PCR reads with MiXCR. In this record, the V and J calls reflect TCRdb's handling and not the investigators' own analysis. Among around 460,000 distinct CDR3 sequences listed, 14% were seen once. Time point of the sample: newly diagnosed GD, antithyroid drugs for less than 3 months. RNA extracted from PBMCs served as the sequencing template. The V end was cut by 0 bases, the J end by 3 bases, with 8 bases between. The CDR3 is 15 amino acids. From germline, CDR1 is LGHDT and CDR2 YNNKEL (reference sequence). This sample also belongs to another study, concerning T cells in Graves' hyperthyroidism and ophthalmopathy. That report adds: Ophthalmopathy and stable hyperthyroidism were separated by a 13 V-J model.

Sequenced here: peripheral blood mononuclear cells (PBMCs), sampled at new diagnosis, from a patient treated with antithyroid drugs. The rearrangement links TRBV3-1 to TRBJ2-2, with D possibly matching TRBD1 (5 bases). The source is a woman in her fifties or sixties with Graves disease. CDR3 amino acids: CASSQEGPHTGELFF. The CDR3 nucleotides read TGTGCCAGCAGCCAAGAGGGGCCCCACACCGGGGAGCTGTTTTTT.